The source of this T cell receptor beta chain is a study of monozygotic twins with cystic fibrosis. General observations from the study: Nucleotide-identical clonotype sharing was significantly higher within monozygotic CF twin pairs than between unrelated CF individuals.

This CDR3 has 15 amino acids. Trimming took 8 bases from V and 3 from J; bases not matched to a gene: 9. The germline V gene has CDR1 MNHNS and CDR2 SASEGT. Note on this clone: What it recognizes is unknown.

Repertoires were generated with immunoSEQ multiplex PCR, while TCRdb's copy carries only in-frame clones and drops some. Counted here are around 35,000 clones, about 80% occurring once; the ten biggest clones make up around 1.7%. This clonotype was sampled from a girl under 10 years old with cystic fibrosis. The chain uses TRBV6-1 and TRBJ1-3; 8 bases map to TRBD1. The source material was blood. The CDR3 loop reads CASGKGQASGNTIYF. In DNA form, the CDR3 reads TGTGCCAGCGGAAAGGGACAGGCTAGTGGAAACACCATATATTTT.